Included here is one T cell receptor (beta chain) sequence, with context. What this receptor recognizes is not known. Base qualities are not provided; no much larger clone lies one nucleotide away. Including cysteine and phenylalanine, the CDR3 has 15 amino acids. This entry keeps only the CDR3 DNA: 45 bases, framed from base 1. CDR1 and CDR2, per the germline V gene, are SGHTA and FQGTGA. For this chain, trimming is 3 bases at the V end and 11 bases at the J end, and the number of junction bases without a gene match is 15. The library was built by means of PCR. The instrument was an Illumina HiSeq 2000. TCRdb ran its own pipeline on the public reads, namely fastp trimming at Q25 and MiXCR clone calling, and kept in-frame beta chains. Merged by CDR3 protein, the rows form single entries marked with the most common genes and DNA. The sample profile shows 20,000 or so distinct CDR3 sequences; around 41% of them were found once. Of the sample, less than 45% falls within the top ten clones.

These data are taken from a study of tumor-infiltrating lymphocytes in oesophageal squamous cell carcinoma (dated by TCRdb to the mid-2010s). The chain uses TRBV7-3 and TRBJ2-5; TRBD2 lines up with 7 middle nucleotides. The sample comprised esophageal tumor tissue. The clonotype was recovered from a male donor with esophageal squamous cell carcinoma. This receptor carries the CDR3 CASSLGGTSYNEQYF. In nucleotides, the sequence is TGTGCCAGCAGCTTGGGAGGGACTTCCTACAATGAGCAGTACTTC.